The following is a T cell receptor beta chain sequence with its context. Thymus specimens were resections from corrective heart surgery. The CDR3 is made up of 14 amino acids. Between the trimmed V and J ends, which lost 5 bases and 6 bases, there was a span of 16 bases. Per germline, CDR1 SGHTA and CDR2 FQGNSA. This sample was included in a study of human thymus T cells. Assay used: immunoSEQ multiplex PCR; TCRdb lists only in-frame clones, some missing. Altogether fewer than 85,000 clones are present, roughly 95% being singletons, with the ten largest covering around 0.03%. This sequence originates from a girl under three years old with a congenital heart defect but otherwise immunologically healthy. The chain carries TRBV7-2 and TRBJ1-2, with D tentatively TRBD1 (5 bases). What was sequenced was thymus tissue. The CDR3 protein is CASSPFRYRNGYTF. CDR3 nucleotide sequence: TGTGCCAGCAGCCCCTTTAGGTACAGGAATGGCTACACCTTC.